One sample yielded the 29 T cell receptor beta chains listed below, sequenced in a study of response to subunit inactivated influenza vaccine. One entry per CDR3 protein results from TCRdb running MiXCR on the RT-PCR reads. The profile shows 540,000 or so distinct CDR3 sequences, 10% to 15% of them singletons. Specimen: PBMCs from blood, collected roughly 6 weeks after vaccination. Source of these receptors: a middle-aged man who received an inactivated influenza vaccine.

CDR3 sequence reads: CASSFGTLGTDTQYF. DNA for the CDR3: TGTGCCAGCAGCTTCGGGACACTCGGCACAGATACGCAGTATTTT. The genes are TRBV7-9 and TRBJ2-3; maybe TRBD1 (6 bases). Germline CDR1 SEHNR, CDR2 FQNEAQ (reference sequence). CDR3 length: 15 amino acids. The V end lost 3 bases, the J end lost 1 base, and 11 bases lay between the germline ends.

The J gene is TRBJ2-5, the V gene TRBV3-1; a weak D match, TRBD1 (6 bases). Germline lookup yields CDR1 LGHDT and CDR2 YNNKEL (reference sequence). The length of the CDR3 is 16 residues. Trimming took 6 bases from V and 6 from J, leaving 23 bases between them. The CDR3 sequence is CASSKGAQGSEKTQYF. CDR3 DNA sequence: TGTGCCAGCAGTAAAGGGGCACAGGGCTCCGAGAAGACCCAGTACTTC.

In its sample, this clonotype was seen a few times. J is TRBJ2-2 and V is TRBV11-2; D ambiguous. Germline-derived CDR1 and CDR2 are SGHAT and FQNNGV. The CDR3 extends over 16 amino acids. With 1 base removed from V and 0 bases from J, the gap between germline ends came to 9 bases. The CDR3 sequence: CASSLVSAANTGELFF. CDR3 sequence (DNA): TGTGCCAGCAGCTTAGTATCGGCCGCGAACACCGGGGAGCTGTTTTTT.

This clonotype has just a few counts. This chain connects TRBV12-3 or TRBV12-4 to TRBJ1-2; 7 positions match TRBD1. V lost 8 bases to trimming and J lost 0 bases; unmatched junction nucleotides: 12. The CDR3 covers 16 residues. DNA of the CDR3: TGTGCCAGCGACGGTTCAGGGGGTTACTCTAACTATGGCTACACCTTC. It translates to CASDGSGGYSNYGYTF.

This clonotype came up a few times. The rearrangement joins TRBV20-1 to TRBJ1-2; 8 bases are shared with TRBD1. Trimming removed 3 bases from V and 1 base from J; junction bases left unmatched: 7. Per the germline V gene, CDR1 is DFQATT and CDR2 is SNEGSKA (reference sequence). The CDR3 covers 15 residues. The chain's CDR3 is CSASGGQGNNYGYTF. The CDR3 DNA reads TGCAGTGCTAGTGGAGGACAGGGTAATAACTATGGCTACACCTTC.

This rearrangement joins TRBV7-6 to TRBJ2-1, with 7 nucleotides matching TRBD2. Germline assignment: CDR1 SGHVS and CDR2 FNYEAQ. The CDR3 totals 16 residues. J was trimmed by 6 bases and V by 5 bases; bases with no gene match: 13. CDR3 in amino acids: CASSRGSGAGFNEQFF. DNA for the CDR3: TGTGCCAGCAGCCGCGGATCGGGAGCGGGGTTCAATGAGCAGTTCTTC.

This clonotype came up a few times. This sequence joins TRBV4-1 and TRBJ2-1; D gene uncertain. Germline loops: CDR1 MGHRA, CDR2 YSYEKL. V lost 0 bases and J 0 bases, leaving 9 bases between the germline ends. The CDR3 runs to 16 residues. The CDR3 sequence: CASSQDEQSSYNEQFF. The CDR3 coding sequence is TGCGCCAGCAGCCAAGATGAACAAAGCTCCTACAATGAGCAGTTCTTC.

This clonotype came up a few times. The gene calls are TRBV6-5 and TRBJ2-3, with D possibly matching TRBD2 (5 bases). The CDR3 length is 14 residues. V was shortened by 4 bases and J by 0 bases, with 8 bases between the two germline ends. Germline CDR1 MNHEY, CDR2 SVGAGI. The CDR3 region is CASSLDFSTDTQYF. The CDR3 DNA is TGTGCCAGCAGTTTGGACTTTAGCACAGATACGCAGTATTTT.

The chain carries TRBV7-9 and TRBJ2-5; no clear D. Trimming pared 2 bases from V and 4 bases from J, leaving 20 bases between. The CDR3 covers 17 residues. Germline V lookup: CDR1 SEHNR, CDR2 FQNEAQ (reference sequence). The CDR3: CASSLRSPGRSGETQYF. CDR3 nucleotide sequence: TGTGCCAGCAGCTTACGATCGCCAGGCAGGTCCGGAGAGACCCAGTACTTC.

The chain recombines TRBV25-1 with TRBJ2-1; 7 positions match TRBD1. V was pared by 1 base and J by 9 bases, with 3 bases of the junction left unmatched. The CDR3 contains 13 residues. Germline V CDR1 and CDR2: MGHDK, SYGVNS. The CDR3 DNA follows: TGTGCCAGCAGTGAATTTACAGGGGCTGAGCAGTTCTTC. The encoded protein is CASSEFTGAEQFF.

This clonotype was detected a few times. The chain combines TRBV20-1 with TRBJ1-5; D ambiguous. CDR1 DFQATT and CDR2 SNEGSKA come from the germline V gene (reference sequence). This CDR3 region has 14 residues. V lost 3 bases and J 0 bases, leaving 9 bases between the germline ends. This CDR3 is CSASFPYSNQPQHF. CDR3 in DNA: TGCAGTGCTAGCTTCCCTTATAGCAATCAGCCCCAGCATTTT.

This clonotype was recorded a few times. V is TRBV7-9 and J is TRBJ2-1; 12 bases fit TRBD1. The CDR3 contains 17 residues. With V trimmed by 2 bases and J by 6 bases, 8 bases remained unmatched. Germline CDR1 reads SEHNR; CDR2 reads FQNEAQ (reference sequence). The CDR3 nucleotides read TGTGCCAGCAGCTTAACCCCGGGACAGGGGGCCCGCAATGAGCAGTTCTTC. It yields the protein CASSLTPGQGARNEQFF.

The rearrangement links TRBV12-3 or TRBV12-4 to TRBJ1-6, with D uncertain. The CDR3 runs 14 residues. Trimming cost V 2 bases and J 4 bases, with 6 bases left between them. For the CDR3, the DNA is TGTGCCAGCAGTTTATTGAGTTATAATTCACCCCTCCACTTT. Its translation: CASSLLSYNSPLHF.

This clonotype was recorded a few times. The V and J genes are TRBV6-4 and TRBJ2-2; 8 positions match TRBD2. V lost 8 bases and J lost 6; bases outside the gene matches: 5. Germline V gene sequence: CDR1 MRHNA, CDR2 SNTAGT. This CDR3 region has 13 residues. The CDR3: CASGGGTPGELFF. The CDR3 DNA sequence: TGTGCCAGCGGCGGGGGGACACCCGGGGAGCTGTTTTTT.

This clonotype occurred many times. CDR3 residues: CSWASGRYEQFF. DNA for the CDR3: TGCAGTTGGGCTAGCGGGAGATATGAGCAGTTCTTC. The gene calls are TRBV20-1 and TRBJ2-1, with TRBD2 matching 10 bases. Germline V gene data show CDR1 as DFQATT and CDR2 as SNEGSKA (reference sequence). The CDR3 loop spans 12 amino acids. Trimming took 8 bases from V and 8 from J; bases not matched to a gene: 6.

The chain carries TRBV5-1 and TRBJ2-7, with D possibly called TRBD1 or TRBD2 (5 bases each). V gave up 0 bases and J gave up 0 bases, with 10 bases separating them. The CDR3 is 15 residues long. Germline V CDR1 and CDR2: SGHRS, YFSETQ. The CDR3 reads CASSLDGGISYEQYF. CDR3 DNA: TGCGCCAGCAGCTTGGATGGGGGTATCTCCTACGAGCAGTACTTC.

The chain is built from TRBV4-3 and TRBJ1-1, with D tentatively TRBD1 (5 bases). CDR1 is LGHNA, CDR2 YSLEER, per germline. V gave up 7 bases and J gave up 4 bases, with 22 bases separating them. The CDR3 is made up of 16 amino acids. The CDR3 DNA is TGCGCCAGCACCACGCAACTCGGGGCAGTGGGCACTGAAGCTTTCTTT. It codes for CASTTQLGAVGTEAFF.

There are many counts of this clonotype. The chain joins TRBV29-1 to TRBJ1-4; tentative D call: TRBD1 (5 bases). In germline, CDR1 is SQVTM, CDR2 ANQGSEA. With 6 bases removed from V and 4 bases from J, the gap between germline ends came to 6 bases. This CDR3 region has 11 residues. The CDR3 region has the DNA TGCAGCGTGGGGGATAATGAAAAACTGTTTTTT. It encodes CSVGDNEKLFF. Full variable domain (outside the CDR3, taken from reference TRBV29-1 and TRBJ1-4): SAVISQKPSRDICQRGTSLTIQCQVDSQVTMMFWYRQQPGQSLTLIATANQGSEATYESGFVIDKFPISRPNLTFSTLTVSNMSPEDSSIYLCSVGDNEKLFFGSGTQLSVL.

This clonotype was seen at least ten times. This sequence joins TRBV7-2 and TRBJ2-7; the D gene could be TRBD1 or TRBD2 (5 bases each). CDR1 and CDR2 (germline): SGHTA, FQGNSA. The CDR3 has 16 amino acids. The V and J ends lost 5 bases and 6 bases respectively, with 23 bases between them. Written as DNA, the CDR3 is TGTGCCAGCAGCCCAACACCGGGACGGACAACAAGCGAGCAGTACTTC. Translating it yields CASSPTPGRTTSEQYF.

V usage is TRBV29-1 and J usage is TRBJ2-1; 11 nucleotides agree with TRBD2. Germline values: CDR1 SQVTM, CDR2 ANQGSEA. The ends lost 0 bases at V and 6 bases at J; junction bases unmatched: 13. This CDR3 is built from 18 residues. The CDR3 protein is CSVEDPKAASGRFNEQFF. In DNA, the CDR3 is TGCAGCGTTGAAGATCCGAAAGCGGCTAGCGGGAGGTTCAATGAGCAGTTCTTC.

This rearrangement joins TRBV28 to TRBJ2-1; tentatively, D is TRBD1 (6 bases). CDR1 is MDHEN and CDR2 is SYDVKM in the germline V gene. The CDR3 is 13 residues long. V was pared by 3 bases and J by 7 bases, with 10 bases between. The CDR3 sequence: CASSFYRENEQFF. The CDR3 DNA reads TGTGCCAGCAGTTTCTACAGGGAAAATGAGCAGTTCTTC. Supplemented by reference TRBV28 and TRBJ2-1, the full variable domain reads DVKVTQSSRYLVKRTGEKVFLECVQDMDHENMFWYRQDPGLGLRLIYFSYDVKMKEKGDIPEGYSVSREKKERFSLILESASTNQTSMYLCASSFYRENEQFFGPGTRLTVL.

This clonotype has a count of ten or more. The chain uses TRBV20-1 and TRBJ2-3, with D uncertain. The CDR3 has 14 amino acids. Germline CDR1 and CDR2: DFQATT and SNEGSKA (reference sequence). Trimming cost V 1 base and J 4 bases, with 12 bases left between them. The chain's CDR3 is CSARVGDHADTQYF. Written as DNA, the CDR3 is TGCAGTGCTAGAGTGGGCGACCACGCAGATACGCAGTATTTT.

The CDR3 reads CSVGQGLETQYF. The CDR3, as DNA: TGCAGCGTCGGACAGGGCTTGGAGACCCAGTACTTC. The gene calls are TRBV29-1 and TRBJ2-5; 8 bases are a match to TRBD1. The CDR3 has 12 amino acids. V dropped 6 bases and J dropped 5; count of bases not matched to a gene: 5. The germline V gene encodes CDR1 SQVTM and CDR2 ANQGSEA. Full variable domain (outside the CDR3, taken from reference TRBV29-1 and TRBJ2-5): SAVISQKPSRDICQRGTSLTIQCQVDSQVTMMFWYRQQPGQSLTLIATANQGSEATYESGFVIDKFPISRPNLTFSTLTVSNMSPEDSSIYLCSVGQGLETQYFGPGTRLLVL.

This clonotype was seen more than once but under ten times. The rearrangement links TRBV7-2 to TRBJ2-7, with a tentative D call TRBD1 (5 bases). The length of the CDR3 is 14 residues. The V and J ends lost 5 bases and 3 bases respectively, with 14 bases between them. CDR1 is SGHTA and CDR2 is FQGNSA in the germline V gene. The CDR3 coding sequence is TGTGCCAGCAGCCACTACGGACAAATCTACGAGCAGTACTTC. Its protein product is CASSHYGQIYEQYF.

This chain links TRBV5-1 with TRBJ2-3; D gene uncertain. With 4 bases removed from V and 0 bases from J, the gap between germline ends came to 6 bases. The CDR3 is 13 amino acids. In germline, CDR1 is SGHRS, CDR2 YFSETQ. CDR3 protein: CASSHGSTDTQYF. CDR3 DNA: TGCGCCAGCAGCCATGGTAGCACAGATACGCAGTATTTT.

This clonotype turned up a few times. The chain links TRBV3-1 to TRBJ2-7; D call uncertain. Germline assignment: CDR1 LGHDT and CDR2 YNNKEL (reference sequence). The V gene lost 0 bases and the J gene lost 0 bases, with 6 bases spanning the gap. The CDR3 length is 14 residues. The CDR3 region is CASSQEQLSYEQYF. For the CDR3, the DNA is TGTGCCAGCAGCCAAGAACAACTCTCCTACGAGCAGTACTTC.

This clonotype was recorded many times. The chain employs TRBV12-3 or TRBV12-4 and TRBJ1-5, with TRBD1 matching over 7 bases. With V trimmed by 6 bases and J by 3 bases, 8 bases remained unmatched. This CDR3 comprises 15 residues. This CDR3 reads CASSRGDSVNQPQHF. CDR3 nucleotides: TGTGCCAGCAGCCGGGGGGACAGCGTCAATCAGCCCCAGCATTTT.

The V gene is TRBV11-2, the J gene TRBJ2-2, with D maybe TRBD2 (6 bases). CDR3 length: 17 residues. Per the germline V gene, CDR1 is SGHAT and CDR2 is FQNNGV. The ends were cut back, 1 base at V and 4 bases at J, with 16 bases in the middle. The CDR3 sequence is CASSLVHPPGGTGELFF. The CDR3 bases are TGTGCCAGCAGCTTAGTACACCCCCCCGGGGGCACCGGGGAGCTGTTTTTT. The full variable domain, its missing parts supplied by reference TRBV11-2 and TRBJ2-2, is EAGVAQSPRYKIIEKRQSVAFWCNPISGHATLYWYQQILGQGPKLLIQFQNNGVVDDSQLPKDRFSAERLKGVDSTLKIQPAKLEDSAVYLCASSLVHPPGGTGELFFGEGSRLTVL.

This clonotype was counted between two and nine times. The J gene is TRBJ2-7, the V gene TRBV7-9; tentatively, D is TRBD1 (6 bases). The CDR3 is 16 residues long. CDR1 is SEHNR, CDR2 FQNEAQ, per germline (reference sequence). V shed 4 bases and J shed 6 bases, with 22 bases lying between them. The CDR3 here is CASSSGGPTGRGEQYF. CDR3 coding DNA: TGTGCCAGCAGCTCAGGCGGGCCAACAGGGCGAGGCGAGCAGTACTTC.